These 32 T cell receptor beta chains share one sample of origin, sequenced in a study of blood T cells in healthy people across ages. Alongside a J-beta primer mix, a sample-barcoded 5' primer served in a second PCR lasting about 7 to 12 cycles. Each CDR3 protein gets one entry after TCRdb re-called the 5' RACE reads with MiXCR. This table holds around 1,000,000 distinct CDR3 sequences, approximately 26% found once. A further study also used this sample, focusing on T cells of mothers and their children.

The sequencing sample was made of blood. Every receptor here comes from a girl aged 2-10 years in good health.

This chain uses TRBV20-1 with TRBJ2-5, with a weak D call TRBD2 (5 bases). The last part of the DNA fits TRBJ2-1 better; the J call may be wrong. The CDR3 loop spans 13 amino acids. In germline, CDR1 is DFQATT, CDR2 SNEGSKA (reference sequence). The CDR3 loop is CSASLSGSGEQFF. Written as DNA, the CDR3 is TGCAGTGCTAGCCTATCGGGGTCCGGTGAGCAGTTCTTC.

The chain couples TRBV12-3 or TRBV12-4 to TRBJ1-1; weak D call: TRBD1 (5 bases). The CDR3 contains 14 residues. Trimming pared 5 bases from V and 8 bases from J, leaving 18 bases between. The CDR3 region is CASSPGTQFGEAFF. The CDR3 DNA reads TGTGCCAGCAGTCCCGGGACTCAGTTTGGAGAAGCTTTCTTT.

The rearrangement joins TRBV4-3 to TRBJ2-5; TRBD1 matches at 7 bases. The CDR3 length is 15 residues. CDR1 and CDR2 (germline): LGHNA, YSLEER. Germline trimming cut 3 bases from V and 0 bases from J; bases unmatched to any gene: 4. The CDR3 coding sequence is TGCGCCAGCAGCCAGTTTACAGGGGACCAAGAGACCCAGTACTTC. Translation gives CASSQFTGDQETQYF.

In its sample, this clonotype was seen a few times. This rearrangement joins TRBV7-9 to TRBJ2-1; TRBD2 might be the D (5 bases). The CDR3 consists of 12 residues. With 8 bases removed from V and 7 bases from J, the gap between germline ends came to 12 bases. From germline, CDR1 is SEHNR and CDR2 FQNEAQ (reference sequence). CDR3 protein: CASEISENEQFF. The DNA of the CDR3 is TGTGCCAGCGAAATTAGCGAGAATGAGCAGTTCTTC.

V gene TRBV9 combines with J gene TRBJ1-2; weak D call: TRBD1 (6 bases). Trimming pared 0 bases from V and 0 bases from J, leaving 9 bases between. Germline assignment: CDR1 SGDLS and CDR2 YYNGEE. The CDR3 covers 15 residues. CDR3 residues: CASSVAGGTNYGYTF. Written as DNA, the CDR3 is TGTGCCAGCAGCGTAGCGGGGGGCACTAACTATGGCTACACCTTC.

The CDR3 reads CSVVGGGWYEQFF. CDR3 DNA: TGCAGCGTTGTTGGGGGAGGGTGGTATGAGCAGTTCTTC. The rearrangement uses TRBV29-1 and TRBJ2-1; TRBD2 matches 7 bases. Germline loops: CDR1 SQVTM, CDR2 ANQGSEA. V dropped 4 bases and J dropped 8; count of bases not matched to a gene: 8. This CDR3 comprises 13 residues.

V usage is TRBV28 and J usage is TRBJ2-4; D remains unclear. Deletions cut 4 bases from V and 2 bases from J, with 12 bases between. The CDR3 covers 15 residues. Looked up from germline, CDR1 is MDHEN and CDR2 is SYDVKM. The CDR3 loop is CASSSSQASKNIQYF. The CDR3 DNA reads TGTGCCAGCAGTTCGTCCCAGGCCTCCAAAAACATTCAGTACTTC.

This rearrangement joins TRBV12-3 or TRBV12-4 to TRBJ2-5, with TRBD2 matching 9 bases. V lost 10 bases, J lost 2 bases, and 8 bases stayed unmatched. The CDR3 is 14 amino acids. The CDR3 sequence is CAIKTSGLQETQYF. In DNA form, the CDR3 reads TGTGCCATCAAAACTAGCGGGTTACAAGAGACCCAGTACTTC.

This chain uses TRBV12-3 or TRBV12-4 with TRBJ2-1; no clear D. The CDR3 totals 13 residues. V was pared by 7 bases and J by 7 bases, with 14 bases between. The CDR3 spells CASTVSFRNEQFF. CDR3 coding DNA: TGTGCCAGCACCGTGAGTTTTCGGAATGAGCAGTTCTTC.

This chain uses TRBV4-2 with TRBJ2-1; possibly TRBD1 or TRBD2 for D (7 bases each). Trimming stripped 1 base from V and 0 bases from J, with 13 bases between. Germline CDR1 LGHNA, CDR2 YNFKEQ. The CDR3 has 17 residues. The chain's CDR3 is CASSQGEGASSYNEQFF. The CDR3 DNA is TGTGCCAGCAGCCAAGGGGAGGGGGCAAGCTCCTACAATGAGCAGTTCTTC.

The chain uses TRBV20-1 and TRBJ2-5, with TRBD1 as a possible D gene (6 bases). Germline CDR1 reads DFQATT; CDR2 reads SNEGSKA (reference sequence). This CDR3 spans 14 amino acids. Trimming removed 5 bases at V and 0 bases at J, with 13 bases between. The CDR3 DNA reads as TGCAGTGCTCCAGACAGGAGAGACCAAGAGACCCAGTACTTC. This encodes CSAPDRRDQETQYF.

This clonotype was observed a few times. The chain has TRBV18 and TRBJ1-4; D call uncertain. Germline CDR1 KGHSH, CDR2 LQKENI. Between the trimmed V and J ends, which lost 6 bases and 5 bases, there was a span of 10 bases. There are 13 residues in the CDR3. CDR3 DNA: TGTGCCAGCTCCCCAACTTACAATGAAAAACTGTTTTTT. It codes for CASSPTYNEKLFF.

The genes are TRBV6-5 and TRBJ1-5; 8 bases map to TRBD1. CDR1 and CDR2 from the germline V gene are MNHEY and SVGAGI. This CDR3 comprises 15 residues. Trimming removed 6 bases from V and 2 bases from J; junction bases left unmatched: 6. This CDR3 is CASSQGQGGNQPQHF. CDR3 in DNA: TGTGCCAGCAGCCAAGGACAGGGTGGCAATCAGCCCCAGCATTTT.

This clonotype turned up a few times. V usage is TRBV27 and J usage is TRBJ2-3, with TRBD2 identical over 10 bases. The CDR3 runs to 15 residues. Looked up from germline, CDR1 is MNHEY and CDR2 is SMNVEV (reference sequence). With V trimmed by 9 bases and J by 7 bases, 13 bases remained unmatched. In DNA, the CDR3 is TGTGCCAGTAGCTGGACTAGCGGAGTTATGAATACGCAGTATTTT. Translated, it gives CASSWTSGVMNTQYF.

CDR3 sequence: CASSGLLDTHVEQFF. The DNA for the CDR3 is TGTGCCAGCAGCGGTCTACTAGATACGCATGTTGAGCAGTTCTTC. The rearrangement joins TRBV9 to TRBJ2-1; tentative D call: TRBD2 (5 bases). The CDR3 is made up of 15 amino acids. Germline CDR1 reads SGDLS; CDR2 reads YYNGEE. V was clipped by 3 bases and J by 9 bases, with 19 bases between them.

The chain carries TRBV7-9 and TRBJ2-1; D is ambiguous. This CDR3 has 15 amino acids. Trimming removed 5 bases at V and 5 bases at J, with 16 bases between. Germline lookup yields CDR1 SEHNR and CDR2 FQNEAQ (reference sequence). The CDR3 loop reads CASSPPPAGDNEQFF. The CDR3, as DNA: TGTGCCAGCAGCCCCCCCCCGGCTGGGGACAATGAGCAGTTCTTC. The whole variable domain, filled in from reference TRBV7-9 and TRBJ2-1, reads DTGVSQNPRHKITKRGQNVTFRCDPISEHNRLYWYRQTLGQGPEFLTYFQNEAQLEKSRLLSDRFSAERPKGSFSTLEIQRTEQGDSAMYLCASSPPPAGDNEQFFGPGTRLTVL.

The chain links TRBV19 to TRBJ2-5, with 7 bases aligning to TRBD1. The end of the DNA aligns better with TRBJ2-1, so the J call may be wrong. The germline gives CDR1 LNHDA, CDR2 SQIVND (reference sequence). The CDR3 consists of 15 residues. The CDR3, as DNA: TGTGCCAGTGAGCCCTGGGACAGCCGACACAATGAGCAGTTCTTC. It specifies CASEPWDSRHNEQFF.

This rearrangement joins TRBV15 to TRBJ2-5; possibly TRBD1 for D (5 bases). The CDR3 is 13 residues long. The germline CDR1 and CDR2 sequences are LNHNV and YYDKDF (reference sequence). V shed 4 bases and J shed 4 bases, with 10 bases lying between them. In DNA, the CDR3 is TGTGCCACCAGCATTGGTCAGGGAGAGACCCAGTACTTC. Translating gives CATSIGQGETQYF.

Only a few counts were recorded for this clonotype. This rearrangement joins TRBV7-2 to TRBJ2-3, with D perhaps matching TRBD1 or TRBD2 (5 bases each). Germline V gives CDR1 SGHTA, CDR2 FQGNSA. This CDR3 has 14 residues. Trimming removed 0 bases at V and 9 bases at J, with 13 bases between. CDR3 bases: TGTGCCAGCAGCTTAGCCCGGGACGACGCGACGCAGTATTTT. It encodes CASSLARDDATQYF.

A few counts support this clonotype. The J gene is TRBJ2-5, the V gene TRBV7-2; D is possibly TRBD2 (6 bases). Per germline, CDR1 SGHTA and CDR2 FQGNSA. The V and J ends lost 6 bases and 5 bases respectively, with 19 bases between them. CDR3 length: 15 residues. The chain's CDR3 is CASSFRGRNMETQYF. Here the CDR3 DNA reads TGTGCCAGCAGTTTTCGAGGGAGGAATATGGAGACCCAGTACTTC. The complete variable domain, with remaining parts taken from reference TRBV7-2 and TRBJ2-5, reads GAGVSQSPSNKVTEKGKDVELRCDPISGHTALYWYRQSLGQGLEFLIYFQGNSAPDKSGLPSDRFSAERTGGSVSTLTIQRTQQEDSAVYLCASSFRGRNMETQYFGPGTRLLVL.

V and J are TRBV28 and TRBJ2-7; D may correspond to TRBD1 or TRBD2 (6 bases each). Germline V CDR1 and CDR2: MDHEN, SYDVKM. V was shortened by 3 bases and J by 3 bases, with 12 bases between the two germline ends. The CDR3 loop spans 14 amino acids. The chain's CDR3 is CASSFEGGNYEQYF. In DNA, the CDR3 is TGTGCCAGCAGTTTTGAGGGGGGAAACTACGAGCAGTACTTC.

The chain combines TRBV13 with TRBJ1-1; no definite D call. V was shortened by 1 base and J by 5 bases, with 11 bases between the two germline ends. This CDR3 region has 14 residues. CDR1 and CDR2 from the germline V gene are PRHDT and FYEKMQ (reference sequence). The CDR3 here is CASSLVVGETEAFF. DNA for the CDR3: TGTGCCAGCAGCTTAGTTGTGGGAGAGACTGAAGCTTTCTTT. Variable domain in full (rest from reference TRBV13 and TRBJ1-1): AAGVIQSPRHLIKEKRETATLKCYPIPRHDTVYWYQQGPGQDPQFLISFYEKMQSDKGSIPDRFSAQQFSDYHSELNMSSLELGDSALYFCASSLVVGETEAFFGQGTRLTVV.

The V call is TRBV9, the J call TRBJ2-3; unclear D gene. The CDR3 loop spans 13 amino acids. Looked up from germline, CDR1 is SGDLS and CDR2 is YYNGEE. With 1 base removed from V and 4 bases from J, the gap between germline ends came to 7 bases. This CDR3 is CASSVPPSDTQYF. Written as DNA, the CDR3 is TGTGCCAGCAGCGTACCCCCCTCAGATACGCAGTATTTT.

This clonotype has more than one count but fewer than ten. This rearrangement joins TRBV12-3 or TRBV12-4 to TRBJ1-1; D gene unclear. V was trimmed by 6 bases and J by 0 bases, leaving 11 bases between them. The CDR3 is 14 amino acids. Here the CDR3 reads CASSPAALNTEAFF. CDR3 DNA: TGTGCCAGCAGCCCCGCAGCTCTGAACACTGAAGCTTTCTTT.

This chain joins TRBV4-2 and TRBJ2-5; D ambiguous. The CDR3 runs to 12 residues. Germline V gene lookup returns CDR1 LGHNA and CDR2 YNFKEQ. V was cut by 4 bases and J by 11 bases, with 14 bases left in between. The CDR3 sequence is CASSPPNLEQYF. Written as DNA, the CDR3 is TGTGCCAGCAGCCCTCCTAATTTAGAGCAGTACTTC.

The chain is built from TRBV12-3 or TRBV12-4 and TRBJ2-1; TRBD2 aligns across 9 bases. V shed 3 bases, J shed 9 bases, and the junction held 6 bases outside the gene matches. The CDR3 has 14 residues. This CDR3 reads CASSLGGRASEQFF. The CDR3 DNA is TGTGCCAGCAGTTTGGGCGGGAGGGCCAGTGAGCAGTTCTTC.

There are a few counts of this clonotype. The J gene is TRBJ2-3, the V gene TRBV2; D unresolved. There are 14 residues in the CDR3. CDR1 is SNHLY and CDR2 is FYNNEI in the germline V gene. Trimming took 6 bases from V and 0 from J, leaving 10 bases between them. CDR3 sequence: CASRRFSSTDTQYF. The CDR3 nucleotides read TGTGCCAGCAGGCGGTTTTCTAGCACAGATACGCAGTATTTT.

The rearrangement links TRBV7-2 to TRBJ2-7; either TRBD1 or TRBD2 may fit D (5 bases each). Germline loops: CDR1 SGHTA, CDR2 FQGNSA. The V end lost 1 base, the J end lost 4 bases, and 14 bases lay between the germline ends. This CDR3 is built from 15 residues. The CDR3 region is CASSLDDGARYEQYF. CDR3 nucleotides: TGTGCCAGCAGCTTAGATGACGGGGCAAGGTACGAGCAGTACTTC.

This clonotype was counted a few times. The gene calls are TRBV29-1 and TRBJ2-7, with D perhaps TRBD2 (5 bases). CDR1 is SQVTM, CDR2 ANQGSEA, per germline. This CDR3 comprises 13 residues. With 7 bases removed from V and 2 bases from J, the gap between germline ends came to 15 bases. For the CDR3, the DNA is TGCAGCGCGCGGGCCTTCTTAACCTACGAGCAGTACTTC. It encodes CSARAFLTYEQYF.

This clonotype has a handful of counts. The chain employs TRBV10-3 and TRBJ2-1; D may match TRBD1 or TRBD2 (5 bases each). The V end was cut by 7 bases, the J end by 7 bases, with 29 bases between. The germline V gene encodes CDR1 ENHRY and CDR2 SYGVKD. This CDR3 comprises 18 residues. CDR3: CAIKVSAGGLRGKNEQFF. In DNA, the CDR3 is TGTGCCATCAAAGTGTCGGCTGGGGGTCTGAGGGGAAAAAATGAGCAGTTCTTC.

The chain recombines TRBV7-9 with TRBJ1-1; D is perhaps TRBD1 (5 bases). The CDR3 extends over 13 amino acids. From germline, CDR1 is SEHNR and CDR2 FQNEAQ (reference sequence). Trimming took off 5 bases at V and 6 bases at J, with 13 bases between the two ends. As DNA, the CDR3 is TGTGCCAGCAGCCCAGATCAGGGCGCTGAAGCTTTCTTT. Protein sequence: CASSPDQGAEAFF.

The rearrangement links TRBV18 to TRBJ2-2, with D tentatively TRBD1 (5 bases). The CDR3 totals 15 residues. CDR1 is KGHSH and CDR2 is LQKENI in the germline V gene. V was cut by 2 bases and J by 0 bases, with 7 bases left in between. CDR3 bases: TGTGCCAGCTCACCAGCAGGGACGAACACCGGGGAGCTGTTTTTT. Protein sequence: CASSPAGTNTGELFF.